This TCR beta chain derives from a study of blood T cell repertoires in COVID-19. Study at large: The analysed material was cDNA or gDNA that came from T cells, B-cell-depleted T cells, or PBMCs.

There are 15 residues in the CDR3. The germline CDR1 and CDR2 sequences are SNHLY and FYNNEI. V dropped 8 bases and J dropped 3; count of bases not matched to a gene: 5. Original methodology: Reference gene primer amplification in the assay estimated nucleated cell counts. Sequencing was performed with immunoSEQ multiplex PCR; in TCRdb, only in-frame clones are kept and a portion is missing. V, J and clone size were drawn from that table, and D and trimming were deduced from the DNA. The sample comprises 100,000 or so clones, approximately 88% of which are singletons, and around a sixth rests with the top ten.

The chain uses TRBV2 and TRBJ2-5; TRBD2 matches at 14 bases. The sample consisted of peripheral blood. The sequence came from a woman aged 55-69 years with acute or convalescent COVID-19. The CDR3 spells CASSTSGGAEETQYF. DNA of the CDR3: TGTGCCAGCTCGACTAGCGGGGGGGCCGAAGAGACCCAGTACTTC.